This T cell receptor beta chain emerged from a study of blood T cell repertoires in COVID-19. Study information: Samples of COVID-19 (acute and convalescent) were obtained from the United States, Italy and Spain. Sources were T cells, B-cell-depleted T cells, or PBMCs; the material itself was cDNA or gDNA.

This CDR3 has 16 amino acids. This clone showed up just once. Authors' data handling: How many nucleated cells were present was estimated from reference gene primer amplification. Generated by immunoSEQ multiplex PCR, the TCRdb table keeps only in-frame clones and is missing some. The V and J calls and clone size come from that table; D and trimming were worked out from the DNA. The sample records about 160,000 clones, just over 85% being singletons. This TCR was recovered from a man aged 70 or older with acute or convalescent COVID-19. The sample was peripheral blood. The chain uses TRBV12-2 and TRBJ2-1; the table's D gene call, TRBD1, was not cross checked with the DNA. TRBV12-2 corresponds to a pseudogene. CDR3 sequence: CASRLRSGTGTGEQFF. The CDR3 bases are TGTGCAAGTCGCTTAAGGTCTGGGACAGGGACAGGTGAGCAGTTCTTC.